The rows below give T cell receptor beta chains drawn from one sample of a study of cytomegalovirus exposure and HLA in healthy donors. The data were produced by immunoSEQ multiplex PCR, yet TCRdb's version contains in-frame clones alone and is incomplete. The sample comprises some 350,000 clones, 87% of which are singletons, and roughly 1.1% rests with the top ten. Sequencing was performed on PBMCs. The receptor source for this set is a woman aged 30 to 39 in good health and CMV-seropositive. The CDR3 runs from the conserved cysteine through the conserved F or W. A D gene is named only where the DNA matches it firmly. Size tells how often a clone was seen (once, few, many) or the class of an expanded clone, and some rows leave it out.

v_gene,j_gene,abundance,d_gene,len,CDR3aa,CDR3nt
TRBV5-1,TRBJ1-3,few,TRBD1,16,CASSSLTGASGNTIYF,TGCGCCAGCAGCTCGTTGACAGGGGCTTCTGGAAACACCATATATTTT
TRBV28,TRBJ2-5,NA,TRBD2,14,CASSSRTSQKTQYF,TGTGCCAGCAGTTCCCGGACTAGTCAGAAGACCCAGTACTTC
TRBV7-2,TRBJ1-1,NA,NA,13,CASSSIGGTEAFF,TGTGCCAGCAGCTCCATCGGGGGGACTGAAGCTTTCTTT
TRBV4-3,TRBJ2-2,NA,NA,15,CASSQDSARNGELFF,TGCGCCAGCAGCCAAGATTCGGCTAGAAACGGGGAGCTGTTTTTT
TRBV5-4,TRBJ2-7,NA,NA,13,CASSLAGTYEQYF,TGTGCCAGCAGCTTGGCCGGAACCTACGAGCAGTACTTC
TRBV5-6,TRBJ2-7,NA,NA,13,CASSPTQSYEQYF,TGTGCCAGCAGCCCGACCCAAAGTTACGAGCAGTACTTC
TRBV30,TRBJ2-2,few,NA,14,CAWSDDRNTGELFF,TGTGCCTGGAGTGACGACAGGAACACCGGGGAGCTGTTTTTT
TRBV27,TRBJ2-1,NA,NA,13,CASSWGQYNEQFF,TGTGCCAGCAGTTGGGGTCAGTACAATGAGCAGTTCTTC
TRBV5-1,TRBJ2-7,NA,NA,12,CASSLRENEQYF,TGCGCCAGCAGCCTCCGGGAGAACGAGCAGTACTTC
TRBV6-5,TRBJ2-7,NA,NA,13,CATQAGSSYEQYF,TGTGCCACCCAAGCGGGTAGCTCCTACGAGCAGTACTTC
TRBV20-1,TRBJ2-3,NA,NA,11,CSGVWTDTQYF,TGCAGTGGTGTGTGGACAGATACGCAGTATTTT
TRBV6-5,TRBJ2-7,NA,NA,14,CASGMDSNSYEQYF,TGTGCCAGCGGGATGGACAGCAACTCCTACGAGCAGTACTTC
TRBV2,TRBJ2-1,NA,TRBD2,15,CASTTSGRIGNEQFF,TGTGCCAGCACTACAAGCGGGAGAATCGGCAATGAGCAGTTCTTC
TRBV7-9,TRBJ2-7,NA,NA,14,CASSLPERTYEQYF,TGTGCCAGCAGCTTACCAGAAAGGACCTACGAGCAGTACTTC
TRBV4-1,TRBJ2-7,NA,TRBD2,15,CASSQSGRANYEQYF,TGCGCCAGCAGCCAATCTGGGAGGGCCAACTACGAGCAGTACTTC
TRBV5-4,TRBJ1-1,NA,NA,14,CASSLEPYNTEAFF,TGTGCCAGCAGCTTGGAACCCTACAACACTGAAGCTTTCTTT
TRBV7-9,TRBJ2-7,NA,NA,15,CASSSRGGGPYEQYF,TGTGCCAGCAGCTCCCGGGGAGGCGGACCCTACGAGCAGTACTTC
TRBV4-3,TRBJ2-1,NA,TRBD2,17,CASSQGLAGASYNEQFF,TGCGCCAGCAGCCAAGGACTAGCGGGGGCCTCCTACAATGAGCAGTTCTTC
TRBV27,TRBJ2-7,NA,NA,14,CASSFLGLPYEQYF,TGTGCCAGCAGTTTTCTCGGACTACCCTACGAGCAGTACTTC
TRBV27,TRBJ1-5,NA,TRBD1,14,CASSYRGPDQPQHF,TGTGCCAGCAGTTACAGGGGGCCAGATCAGCCCCAGCATTTT
TRBV7-9,TRBJ2-7,NA,NA,13,CASSMWGDYEQYF,TGTGCCAGCAGCATGTGGGGCGACTACGAGCAGTACTTC
TRBV2,TRBJ1-3,NA,TRBD1,16,CASRGTGYGSGNTIYF,TGTGCCAGCAGAGGGACAGGGTACGGCTCTGGAAACACCATATATTTT
TRBV2,TRBJ1-2,NA,NA,14,CASNPGTSNYGYTF,TGTGCCAGCAACCCTGGGACATCTAACTATGGCTACACCTTC
TRBV28,TRBJ1-1,NA,NA,16,CASSLVGGFVGTEAFF,TGTGCCAGCAGTTTGGTTGGGGGTTTTGTAGGCACTGAAGCTTTCTTT
TRBV11-2,TRBJ2-5,NA,NA,18,CASSLDPLAASEGETQYF,TGTGCCAGCAGCTTAGACCCACTCGCCGCGTCAGAGGGAGAGACCCAGTACTTC
TRBV6-5,TRBJ1-5,NA,NA,13,CASKSRSNQPQHF,TGTGCCAGCAAATCCAGAAGCAATCAGCCCCAGCATTTT
TRBV27,TRBJ1-1,NA,NA,14,CASRTPGPGLVAFF,TGTGCCAGCAGGACACCGGGGCCAGGGTTAGTCGCTTTCTTT
TRBV28,TRBJ1-2,NA,TRBD1,12,CASSPGTVGYTF,TGTGCCAGCAGTCCAGGGACAGTTGGCTACACCTTC
TRBV14,TRBJ2-1,NA,NA,14,CASSQGDGYNEQFF,TGTGCCAGCAGCCAAGGGGACGGATACAATGAGCAGTTCTTC
TRBV2,TRBJ2-5,NA,TRBD2,15,CASSNLAGGLQTQYF,TGTGCCAGCAGCAATCTAGCGGGGGGGCTGCAGACCCAGTACTTC
TRBV5-4,TRBJ1-1,NA,TRBD1,15,CASSLEAGGFAEAFF,TGTGCCAGCAGCTTGGAGGCAGGGGGTTTCGCTGAAGCTTTCTTT
TRBV27,TRBJ1-5,NA,NA,13,CASSWGHNQPQHF,TGTGCCAGCAGTTGGGGACACAATCAGCCCCAGCATTTT
TRBV7-3,TRBJ2-1,NA,NA,12,CASSLQSNEQFF,TGTGCCAGCAGCTTACAATCCAATGAGCAGTTCTTC
TRBV7-6,TRBJ2-3,NA,NA,12,CASSSDVDTQYF,TGTGCCAGCAGCTCGGATGTAGATACGCAGTATTTT
TRBV27,TRBJ2-5,NA,TRBD2,14,CATGGGSNQETQYF,TGTGCGACGGGCGGGGGGTCAAACCAAGAGACCCAGTACTTC
TRBV27,TRBJ2-3,NA,TRBD2,17,CASTSLAGGPNTDTQYF,TGTGCCAGCACGTCACTAGCGGGAGGGCCGAACACAGATACGCAGTATTTT
TRBV5-4,TRBJ1-3,NA,TRBD1,16,CASSGGTDEPGNTIYF,TGTGCCAGCAGCGGTGGGACAGACGAACCTGGAAACACCATATATTTT
TRBV30,TRBJ2-5,NA,TRBD2,15,CAWSDPRGGRETQYF,TGTGCCTGGAGTGACCCTCGGGGGGGCCGGGAGACCCAGTACTTC
TRBV30,TRBJ1-1,once,TRBD1,13,CAWSLGQGLKAFF,TGTGCCTGGAGTTTAGGACAGGGGCTAAAAGCTTTCTTT
TRBV30,TRBJ2-7,NA,NA,12,CAWSVGGYEQYF,TGTGCCTGGAGTGTAGGCGGCTACGAGCAGTACTTC
TRBV4-1,TRBJ2-7,NA,NA,14,CASSPRDTSYEQYF,TGCGCCAGCAGCCCGCGGGACACCTCCTACGAGCAGTACTTC
TRBV2,TRBJ2-1,NA,TRBD2,20,CASSEARGTSGVQLNNEQFF,TGTGCCAGCAGTGAAGCGCGAGGGACTAGCGGGGTACAGTTAAACAATGAGCAGTTCTTC
TRBV4-1,TRBJ1-1,NA,TRBD1,13,CASSQGTGAEAFF,TGCGCCAGCAGCCAAGGGACAGGGGCTGAAGCTTTCTTT
TRBV2,TRBJ2-2,NA,NA,12,CASHLHSGELFF,TGTGCCAGCCACCTACATTCCGGGGAGCTGTTTTTT
TRBV2,TRBJ2-7,NA,TRBD2,15,CASSVLAGANYEQYF,TGTGCCAGCAGCGTACTAGCGGGGGCGAACTACGAGCAGTACTTC
TRBV19,TRBJ1-2,NA,NA,13,CVSESGANYGYTF,TGTGTCTCGGAGTCCGGAGCTAACTATGGCTACACCTTC
TRBV30,TRBJ2-1,NA,NA,11,CAWSASEPQFF,TGTGCCTGGAGTGCGAGCGAGCCGCAGTTCTTC
TRBV4-3,TRBJ2-7,NA,TRBD2,15,CASSSRTSASYEQYF,TGCGCCAGCAGTTCTCGAACTAGCGCGTCCTACGAGCAGTACTTC
TRBV13,TRBJ1-2,few,NA,14,CASSLEAGNYGYTF,TGTGCCAGCAGCTTAGAGGCAGGAAACTATGGCTACACCTTC
TRBV7-9,TRBJ1-2,NA,TRBD1,16,CASSSPSQGSTYGYTF,TGTGCCAGCAGCTCACCTTCACAGGGGAGCACCTATGGCTACACCTTC
TRBV7-9,TRBJ1-1,NA,TRBD1,16,CASSEGTGGVNTEAFF,TGTGCCAGCAGCGAAGGGACAGGTGGGGTGAACACTGAAGCTTTCTTT
TRBV2,TRBJ1-4,NA,NA,13,CASSLGRIEKLFF,TGTGCCAGCAGCCTAGGACGGATCGAAAAACTGTTTTTT
TRBV25-1,TRBJ1-1,NA,NA,13,CATGEYMNTEAFF,TGTGCCACAGGGGAATATATGAACACTGAAGCTTTCTTT
TRBV29-1,TRBJ2-1,NA,TRBD1,15,CSVAGTGSSYNEQFF,TGCAGCGTGGCCGGGACAGGGTCCTCCTACAATGAGCAGTTCTTC
TRBV2,TRBJ2-5,NA,TRBD1,13,CASRQGAGETQYF,TGTGCCAGCAGGCAGGGGGCCGGAGAGACCCAGTACTTC
TRBV6-1,TRBJ2-3,NA,TRBD1,14,CASSAGGPTDTQYF,TGTGCCAGCAGTGCAGGGGGTCCCACAGATACGCAGTATTTT
TRBV18,TRBJ2-7,NA,TRBD2,18,CASSRTSGRAAPSYEQYF,TGTGCCAGCTCGCGGACTAGCGGGAGGGCCGCCCCCTCCTACGAGCAGTACTTC
TRBV7-9,TRBJ2-2,NA,NA,15,CASSPGLSNTGELFF,TGTGCCAGCAGCCCGGGACTGTCGAACACCGGGGAGCTGTTTTTT
TRBV30,TRBJ1-1,NA,NA,13,CAWSVWVNTEAFF,TGTGCCTGGAGCGTCTGGGTGAACACTGAAGCTTTCTTT
TRBV6-1,TRBJ1-2,NA,NA,12,CASSDVGYGYTF,TGTGCCAGCAGTGATGTAGGGTATGGCTACACCTTC